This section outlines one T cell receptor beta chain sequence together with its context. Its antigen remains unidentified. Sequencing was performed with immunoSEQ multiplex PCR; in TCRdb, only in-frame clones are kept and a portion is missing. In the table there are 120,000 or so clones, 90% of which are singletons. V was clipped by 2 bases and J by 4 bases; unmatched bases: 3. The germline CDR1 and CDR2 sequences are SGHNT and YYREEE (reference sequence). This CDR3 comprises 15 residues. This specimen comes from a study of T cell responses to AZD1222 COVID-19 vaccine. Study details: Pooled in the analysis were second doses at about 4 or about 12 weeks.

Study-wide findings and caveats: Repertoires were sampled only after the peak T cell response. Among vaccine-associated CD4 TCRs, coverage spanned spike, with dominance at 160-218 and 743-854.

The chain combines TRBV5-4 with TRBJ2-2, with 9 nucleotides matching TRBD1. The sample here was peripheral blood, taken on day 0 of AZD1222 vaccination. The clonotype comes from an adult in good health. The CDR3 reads CASSLQGATTGELFF. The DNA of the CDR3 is TGTGCCAGCAGCTTACAGGGGGCGACCACCGGGGAGCTGTTTTTT.